This TCR beta chain was sequenced for a study of PD-L1 blockade in urothelial cancer. Germline V gene data show CDR1 as SGDLS and CDR2 as YYNGEE. With 4 bases clipped from V and 0 bases from J, the junction kept 17 bases outside the gene matches. CDR3 size: 19 residues. Time point denoted: peripheral blood 6 weeks after treatment start. Profiling relied on immunoSEQ multiplex PCR, and the TCRdb table lists in-frame clones only, not all of them. The top ten hold 1.5% to 2% of the sample, which has about 120,000 clones, around nine tenths seen once. The TCR was taken from a man in his sixties with urothelial cancer. The sample in question was PBMCs, obtained around atezolizumab (anti-PD-L1) treatment. V usage is TRBV9 and J usage is TRBJ2-7, with TRBD1 matching over 9 bases. The CDR3 reads CASSPRGTGISTRSYEQYF. CDR3 DNA sequence: TGTGCCAGCAGCCCGAGGGGGACAGGGATCTCCACACGCTCCTACGAGCAGTACTTC.